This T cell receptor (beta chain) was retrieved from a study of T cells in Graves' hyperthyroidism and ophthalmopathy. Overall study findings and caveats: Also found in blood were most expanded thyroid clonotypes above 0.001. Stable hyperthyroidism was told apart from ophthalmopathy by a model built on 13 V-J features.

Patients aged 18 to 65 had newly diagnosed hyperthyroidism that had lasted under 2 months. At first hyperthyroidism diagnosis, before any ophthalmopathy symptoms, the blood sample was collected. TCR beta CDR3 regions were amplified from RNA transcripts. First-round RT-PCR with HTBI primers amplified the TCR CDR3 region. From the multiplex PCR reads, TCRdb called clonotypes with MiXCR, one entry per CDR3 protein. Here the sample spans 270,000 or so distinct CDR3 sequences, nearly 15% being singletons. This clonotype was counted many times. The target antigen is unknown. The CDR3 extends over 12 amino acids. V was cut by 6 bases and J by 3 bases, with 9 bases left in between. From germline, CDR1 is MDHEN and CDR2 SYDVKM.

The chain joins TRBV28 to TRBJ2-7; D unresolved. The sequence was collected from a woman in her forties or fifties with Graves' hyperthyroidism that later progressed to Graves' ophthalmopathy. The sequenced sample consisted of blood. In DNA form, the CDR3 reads TGTGCCAGCAGAATCGGGTTCTACGAGCAGTACTTC. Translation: CASRIGFYEQYF.